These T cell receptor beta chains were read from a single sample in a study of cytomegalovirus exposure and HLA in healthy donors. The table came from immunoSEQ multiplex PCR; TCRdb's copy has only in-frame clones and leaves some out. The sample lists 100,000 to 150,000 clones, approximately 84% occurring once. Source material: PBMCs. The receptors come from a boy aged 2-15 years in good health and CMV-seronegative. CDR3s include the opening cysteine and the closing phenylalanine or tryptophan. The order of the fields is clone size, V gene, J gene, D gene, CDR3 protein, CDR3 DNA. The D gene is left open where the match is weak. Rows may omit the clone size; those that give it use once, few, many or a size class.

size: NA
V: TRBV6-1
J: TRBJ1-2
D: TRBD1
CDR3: CASSTSVTGTYGYTF
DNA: TGTGCCAGCAGTACTTCCGTGACAGGGACATATGGCTACACCTTC

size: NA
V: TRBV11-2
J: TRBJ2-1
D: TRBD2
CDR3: CASSFGSGSYNEQFF
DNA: TGTGCCAGCAGCTTCGGGAGCGGGAGCTACAATGAGCAGTTCTTC

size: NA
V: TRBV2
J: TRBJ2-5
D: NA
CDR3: CASSGLLEETQYF
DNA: TGTGCCAGCAGTGGTTTATTAGAGGAGACCCAGTACTTC

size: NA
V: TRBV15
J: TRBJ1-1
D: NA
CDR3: CATSRSKGFGGAKIPVFLNTEAFF
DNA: TGTGCCACCAGCAGGTCCAAAGGCTTTGGAGGGGCGAAGATCCCAGTGTTTCTGAACACTGAAGCTTTCTTT

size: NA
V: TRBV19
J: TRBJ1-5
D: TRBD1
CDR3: CASSIRGQGVQPQHF
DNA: TGTGCCAGTAGTATAAGGGGACAGGGGGTTCAGCCCCAGCATTTT

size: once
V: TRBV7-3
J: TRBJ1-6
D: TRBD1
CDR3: CASSYRGRTYNSPLHF
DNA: TGTGCCAGCAGTTACAGGGGGCGCACCTATAATTCACCCCTCCACTTT

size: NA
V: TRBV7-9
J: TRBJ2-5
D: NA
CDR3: CSSSLAVNSIQETQYF
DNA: TGTTCCAGCAGCTTAGCGGTCAACTCTATCCAAGAGACCCAGTACTTC

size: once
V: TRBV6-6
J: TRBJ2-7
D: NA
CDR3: CASSPPGYEQYF
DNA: TGTGCCAGCAGTCCCCCAGGGTACGAGCAGTACTTC

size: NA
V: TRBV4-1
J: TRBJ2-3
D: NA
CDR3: CASSQELSDTQYF
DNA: TGCGCCAGCAGCCAAGAGCTATCTGATACGCAGTATTTT

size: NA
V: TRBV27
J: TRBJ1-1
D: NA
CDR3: CASSFGTGTTEAFF
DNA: TGTGCCAGCAGTTTCGGTACAGGGACCACTGAAGCTTTCTTT

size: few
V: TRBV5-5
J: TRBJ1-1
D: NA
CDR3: CASSLVPRNTEAFF
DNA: TGTGCCAGCAGCTTGGTTCCGAGGAACACTGAAGCTTTCTTT

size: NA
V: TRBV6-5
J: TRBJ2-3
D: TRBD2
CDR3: CASSASAGGADTQYF
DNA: TGTGCCAGCAGTGCCTCAGCGGGAGGCGCAGATACGCAGTATTTT

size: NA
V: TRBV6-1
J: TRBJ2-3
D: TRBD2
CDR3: CASSATSGRAPDTQYF
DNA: TGTGCCAGCAGTGCGACTAGCGGGAGGGCCCCAGATACGCAGTATTTT

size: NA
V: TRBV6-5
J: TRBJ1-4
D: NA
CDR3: CATLGGGIGEKLFF
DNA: TGTGCCACTCTAGGGGGGGGCATAGGTGAAAAACTGTTTTTT

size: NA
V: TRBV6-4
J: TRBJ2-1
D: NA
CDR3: CASSDVEGGDEQFF
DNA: TGTGCCAGCAGTGACGTGGAAGGGGGAGATGAGCAGTTCTTC

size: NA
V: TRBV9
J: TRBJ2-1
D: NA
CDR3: CASTRAPSSYNEQFF
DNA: TGTGCCAGCACTCGAGCCCCAAGCTCCTACAATGAGCAGTTCTTC

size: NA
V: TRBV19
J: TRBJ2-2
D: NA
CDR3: CASSGIEGNTGELFF
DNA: TGTGCCAGTAGTGGGATCGAGGGGAACACCGGGGAGCTGTTTTTT

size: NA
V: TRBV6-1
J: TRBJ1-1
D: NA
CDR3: CASPLNTEAFF
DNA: TGTGCCAGCCCTCTGAACACTGAAGCTTTCTTT

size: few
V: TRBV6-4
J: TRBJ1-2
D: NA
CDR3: CASSDIAGANYGYTF
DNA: TGTGCCAGCAGTGATATTGCAGGGGCTAACTATGGCTACACCTTC

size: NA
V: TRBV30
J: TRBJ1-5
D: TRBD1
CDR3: CAWSRRQGDQPQHF
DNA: TGTGCCTGGAGTCGAAGACAGGGCGATCAGCCCCAGCATTTT

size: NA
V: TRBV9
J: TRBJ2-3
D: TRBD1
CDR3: CASSPLRTGNIADTQYF
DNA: TGTGCCAGCAGCCCCCTACGGACAGGAAACATTGCAGATACGCAGTATTTT

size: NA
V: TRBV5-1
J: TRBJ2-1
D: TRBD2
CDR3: CASSSTSRAVYEQFF
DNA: TGCGCCAGCAGCTCGACTAGCCGTGCAGTCTATGAGCAGTTCTTC

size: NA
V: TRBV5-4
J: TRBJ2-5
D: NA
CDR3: CASSTGETQYF
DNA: TGTGCCAGCAGCACTGGAGAGACCCAGTACTTC

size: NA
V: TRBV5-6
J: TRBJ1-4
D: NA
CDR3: CASSLDGSEKLFF
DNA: TGTGCCAGCAGCTTGGATGGCAGTGAAAAACTGTTTTTT

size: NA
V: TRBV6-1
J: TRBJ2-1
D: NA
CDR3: CASSEKTGEGNEQFF
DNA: TGTGCCAGCAGTGAAAAGACAGGGGAGGGCAATGAGCAGTTCTTC

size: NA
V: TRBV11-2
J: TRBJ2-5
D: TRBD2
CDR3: CASSLGRASGGRQETQYF
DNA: TGTGCCAGCAGCTTAGGTCGGGCTAGCGGGGGCCGACAAGAGACCCAGTACTTC

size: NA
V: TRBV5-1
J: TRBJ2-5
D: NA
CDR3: CASSLEPVDQETQYF
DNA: TGCGCCAGCAGCTTGGAACCCGTAGACCAAGAGACCCAGTACTTC

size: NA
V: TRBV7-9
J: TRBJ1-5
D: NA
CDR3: CASSLGIGDYQPQHF
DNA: TGTGCCAGCAGCTTAGGTATAGGGGACTATCAGCCCCAGCATTTT

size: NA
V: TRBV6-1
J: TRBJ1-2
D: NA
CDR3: CASSEAPTTYGYTF
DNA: TGTGCCAGCAGTGAAGCGCCTACCACCTATGGCTACACCTTC

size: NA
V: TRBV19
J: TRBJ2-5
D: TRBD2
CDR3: CASSIFQGGQETQYF
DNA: TGTGCCAGTAGTATATTTCAGGGAGGGCAAGAGACCCAGTACTTC

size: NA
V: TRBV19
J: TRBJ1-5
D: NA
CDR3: CASSSRDSNQPQHF
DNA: TGTGCCAGTAGTAGCAGGGATAGCAATCAGCCCCAGCATTTT

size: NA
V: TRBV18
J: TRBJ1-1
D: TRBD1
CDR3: CASSGQGGWNTEAFF
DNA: TGTGCCAGCTCAGGACAGGGGGGGTGGAACACTGAAGCTTTCTTT

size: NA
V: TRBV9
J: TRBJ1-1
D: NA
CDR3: CASSVSMNTEAFF
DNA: TGTGCCAGCAGCGTTTCAATGAACACTGAAGCTTTCTTT

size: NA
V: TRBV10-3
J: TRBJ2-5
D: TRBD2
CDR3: CAISLAGEETQYF
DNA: TGTGCCATCAGTTTAGCGGGAGAAGAGACCCAGTACTTC

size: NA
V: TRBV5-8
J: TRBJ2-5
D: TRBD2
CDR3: CASIRRGSGETQYF
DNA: TGTGCCAGCATCCGGCGGGGGTCGGGGGAGACCCAGTACTTC

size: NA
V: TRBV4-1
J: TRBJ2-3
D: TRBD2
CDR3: CASSRGLAATDTQYF
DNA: TGCGCCAGCAGTAGAGGACTAGCGGCCACAGATACGCAGTATTTT

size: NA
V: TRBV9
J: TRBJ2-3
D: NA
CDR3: CASSGQNTDTQYF
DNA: TGTGCCAGCAGTGGACAGAACACAGATACGCAGTATTTT

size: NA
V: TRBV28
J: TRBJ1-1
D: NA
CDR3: CASSLRTFEAFF
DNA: TGTGCCAGCAGTTTAAGGACTTTCGAAGCTTTCTTT

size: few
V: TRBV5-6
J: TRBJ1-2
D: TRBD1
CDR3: CASSLGTGAYGYTF
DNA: TGTGCCAGCAGCTTGGGGACAGGGGCCTATGGCTACACCTTC

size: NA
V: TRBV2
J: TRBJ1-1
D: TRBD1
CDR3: CASSVDRGIEAFF
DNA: TGTGCCAGCAGTGTGGACAGGGGCATTGAAGCTTTCTTT

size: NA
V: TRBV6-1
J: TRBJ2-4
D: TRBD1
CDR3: CASSEDLGDRGLTKNIQYF
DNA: TGTGCCAGCAGTGAAGATTTGGGGGACAGGGGGCTTACCAAAAACATTCAGTACTTC

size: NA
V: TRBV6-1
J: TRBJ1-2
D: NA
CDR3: CASSFREGDYGYTF
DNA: TGTGCCAGCAGTTTCAGGGAGGGGGACTATGGCTACACCTTC

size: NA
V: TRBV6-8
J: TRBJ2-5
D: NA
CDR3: CASSPAAARQWETQYF
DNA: TGTGCCAGCAGTCCTGCTGCCGCTCGACAGTGGGAGACCCAGTACTTC

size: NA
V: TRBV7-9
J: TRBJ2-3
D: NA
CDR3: CASSPPLVGGTTQYF
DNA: TGTGCCAGCAGCCCCCCGCTAGTCGGTGGAACGACGCAGTATTTT

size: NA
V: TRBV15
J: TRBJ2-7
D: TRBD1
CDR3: CATSRKDRSSYEQYF
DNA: TGTGCCACCAGCCGAAAGGACAGGAGCTCCTACGAGCAGTACTTC

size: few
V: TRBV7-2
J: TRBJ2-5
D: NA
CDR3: CASSKTGYQETQYF
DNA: TGTGCCAGCAGCAAAACAGGGTACCAAGAGACCCAGTACTTC

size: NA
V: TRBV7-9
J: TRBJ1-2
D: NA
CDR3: CSSSSITGPPNYGYTF
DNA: TGTTCCAGCAGCTCCATTACAGGGCCCCCTAACTATGGCTACACCTTC

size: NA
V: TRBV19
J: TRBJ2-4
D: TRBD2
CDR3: CASSIDGLAGGPKNIQYF
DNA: TGTGCCAGTAGTATAGACGGACTAGCGGGGGGGCCTAAAAACATTCAGTACTTC

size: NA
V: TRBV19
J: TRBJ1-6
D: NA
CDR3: CASSIPLEGSSSYNSPLHF
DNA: TGTGCCAGTAGTATTCCCCTAGAAGGTTCGAGCTCCTATAATTCACCCCTCCACTTT

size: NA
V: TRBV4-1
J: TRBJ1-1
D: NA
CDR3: CASSQRVAGGEAFF
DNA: TGCGCCAGCAGCCAGAGGGTAGCCGGTGGTGAAGCTTTCTTT

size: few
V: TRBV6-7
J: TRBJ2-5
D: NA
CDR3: CASSYSKGGETQYF
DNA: TGTGCCAGCAGTTACTCGAAGGGCGGGGAGACCCAGTACTTC

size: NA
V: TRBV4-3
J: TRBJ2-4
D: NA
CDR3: CASSQDRDRQYF
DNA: TGCGCCAGCAGCCAAGACAGGGATCGTCAGTACTTC

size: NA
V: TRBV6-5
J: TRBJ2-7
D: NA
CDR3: CASRTASSYEQYF
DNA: TGTGCCAGCAGGACGGCTAGCTCCTACGAGCAGTACTTC

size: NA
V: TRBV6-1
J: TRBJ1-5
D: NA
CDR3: CASERDNQPQHF
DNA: TGTGCCAGTGAGAGGGACAATCAGCCCCAGCATTTT

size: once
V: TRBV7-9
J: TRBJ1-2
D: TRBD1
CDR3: CASSSVDRVTF
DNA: TGTGCCAGCAGCTCCGTGGACAGGGTTACCTTC

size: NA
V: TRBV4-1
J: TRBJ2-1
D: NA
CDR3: CASSQDRSSFNEQFF
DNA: TGCGCCAGCAGCCAAGATCGGAGTAGCTTTAATGAGCAGTTCTTC

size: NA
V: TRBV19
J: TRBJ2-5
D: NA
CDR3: CASSITANGIQETQYF
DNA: TGTGCCAGTAGTATCACGGCTAACGGGATCCAAGAGACCCAGTACTTC

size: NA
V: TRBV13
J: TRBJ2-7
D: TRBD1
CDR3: CASSLIPTTTGNGEQYF
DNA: TGTGCCAGCAGCTTAATCCCTACGACGACAGGGAATGGGGAGCAGTACTTC

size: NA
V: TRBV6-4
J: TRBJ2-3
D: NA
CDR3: CASSDGAADTQYF
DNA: TGTGCCAGCAGTGACGGAGCCGCAGATACGCAGTATTTT